Listed below are T cell receptor beta chains from one sample, sequenced in a study of blood T cells in healthy people across ages. TCRdb called the 5' RACE reads again in MiXCR, with one record for every CDR3 protein. The profile covers about 570,000 distinct CDR3 sequences, with 27% appearing a single time and approximately 17% taken by the ten largest. The source material was blood. These receptors originate from a woman in her sixties or seventies in good health. The CDR3 runs from the conserved cysteine through the conserved F or W. The D gene is left open where the match is weak. The listing skips clone size in some rows; elsewhere it reads once, few, many or a size class.

j_gene | v_gene | abundance | d_gene | CDR3aa | CDR3nt
TRBJ1-1 | TRBV27 | few | TRBD1 | CASSRPGGNTEAFF | TGTGCCAGCAGTCGCCCAGGGGGGAACACTGAAGCTTTCTTT
TRBJ1-2 | TRBV5-1 | few | NA | CASSLIPSGGIYGYTF | TGCGCCAGCAGCTTGATTCCAAGCGGAGGGATATATGGCTACACCTTC
TRBJ2-5 | TRBV20-1 | NA | TRBD2 | CSARGLRGWKFF | TGCAGTGCTAGAGGTCTGCGGGGGTGGAAGTTCTTC
TRBJ2-5 | TRBV24-1 | NA | NA | CATSGGRARLETQYF | TGTGCCACCAGTGGGGGCAGGGCGCGTTTGGAGACCCAGTACTTC
TRBJ2-3 | TRBV29-1 | few | TRBD1 | CSVLTGADTQYF | TGCAGCGTCTTAACAGGGGCAGATACGCAGTATTTT
TRBJ1-3 | TRBV9 | NA | NA | CASSVARQGNTIYF | TGTGCCAGCAGCGTAGCTCGCCAGGGTAACACCATATATTTT
TRBJ2-7 | TRBV7-2 | few | NA | CASSLGLGQTYEQYF | TGTGCCAGCAGCTTAGGTCTCGGCCAAACCTACGAGCAGTACTTC
TRBJ2-1 | TRBV11-2 | NA | NA | CASNNEGRLNNEQFF | TGTGCCAGCAACAACGAAGGAAGGTTGAACAATGAGCAGTTCTTC
TRBJ1-6 | TRBV6-1 | few | NA | CASSETPANSPLHF | TGTGCCAGCAGTGAAACTCCCGCTAATTCACCCCTCCACTTT
TRBJ1-4 | TRBV7-2 | few | NA | CASSLKGVREKLFF | TGTGCCAGCAGCTTAAAGGGGGTGCGTGAAAAACTGTTTTTT
TRBJ2-5 | TRBV20-1 | few | NA | CSARVLGAKETQYF | TGCAGTGCTAGGGTTCTGGGAGCTAAAGAGACCCAGTACTTC
TRBJ1-1 | TRBV5-1 | few | TRBD1 | CASSLAEGTGEAFF | TGCGCCAGCAGCTTGGCCGAAGGGACAGGGGAGGCTTTCTTT
TRBJ2-5 | TRBV20-1 | NA | TRBD1 | CSAQDRGTETQYF | TGCAGTGCCCAGGACAGGGGTACGGAGACCCAGTACTTC
TRBJ2-5 | TRBV20-1 | few | NA | CSARGKETQYF | TGCAGTGCTCGGGGAAAAGAGACCCAGTACTTC
TRBJ2-1 | TRBV27 | few | NA | CASRGTRAGEQFF | TGTGCCAGCAGGGGGACAAGGGCGGGTGAGCAGTTCTTC
TRBJ1-5 | TRBV20-1 | NA | TRBD1 | CSAQTGSSTQPQHF | TGCAGTGCTCAGACAGGGAGCTCTACTCAGCCCCAGCATTTT
TRBJ2-1 | TRBV20-1 | few | NA | CSAAEPSGKTEQFF | TGCAGTGCTGCCGAGCCATCCGGGAAGACTGAGCAGTTCTTC
TRBJ1-2 | TRBV29-1 | few | TRBD1 | CSVGGPGQDNGYTF | TGCAGCGTAGGCGGTCCGGGACAGGATAATGGCTACACCTTC
TRBJ1-1 | TRBV7-2 | few | TRBD1 | CASSFRPTGQGTLNTEAFF | TGTGCCAGCAGCTTTCGCCCCACGGGACAGGGTACCTTGAACACTGAAGCTTTCTTT
TRBJ2-7 | TRBV5-1 | NA | NA | CASSLAVGRGTYEQYF | TGCGCCAGCAGCTTGGCCGTAGGCAGGGGAACCTACGAGCAGTACTTC
TRBJ2-7 | TRBV27 | NA | NA | CASSLTGLTYEQYF | TGTGCCAGCAGCCTCACAGGGCTAACCTACGAGCAGTACTTC
TRBJ2-2 | TRBV7-2 | once | NA | CASSLLSLANTGELFF | TGTGCCAGCAGCTTACTCTCGTTGGCGAACACCGGGGAGCTGTTTTTT
TRBJ2-7 | TRBV6-1 | few | NA | CASSENGYEQYF | TGTGCCAGCAGTGAAAACGGCTACGAGCAGTACTTC
TRBJ2-7 | TRBV20-1 | many | NA | CSARDGSYEQYF | TGCAGTGCTAGGGACGGCTCCTACGAGCAGTACTTC
TRBJ1-1 | TRBV7-2 | few | NA | CASSLKRESEAFF | TGTGCCAGCAGCTTAAAACGGGAGTCTGAAGCTTTCTTT
TRBJ2-5 | TRBV3-1 | NA | TRBD1 | CASSPRTGGVETQYF | TGTGCCAGCAGCCCGAGGACAGGGGGCGTGGAGACCCAGTACTTC
TRBJ2-7 | TRBV11-2 | few | NA | CASSFQMNSPQYF | TGTGCCAGCAGCTTTCAGATGAATAGTCCTCAGTACTTC